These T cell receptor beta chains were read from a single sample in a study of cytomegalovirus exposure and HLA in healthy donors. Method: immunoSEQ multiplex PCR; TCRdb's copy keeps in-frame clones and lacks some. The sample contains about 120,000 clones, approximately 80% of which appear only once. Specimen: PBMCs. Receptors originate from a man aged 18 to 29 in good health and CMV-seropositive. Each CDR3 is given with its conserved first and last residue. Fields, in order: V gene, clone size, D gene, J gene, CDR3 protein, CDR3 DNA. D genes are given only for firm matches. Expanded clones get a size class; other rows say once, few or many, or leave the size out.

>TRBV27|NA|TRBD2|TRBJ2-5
CASSLSVGLAGVSETQYF
TGTGCCAGCAGTTTATCGGTGGGACTAGCGGGAGTATCAGAGACCCAGTACTTC
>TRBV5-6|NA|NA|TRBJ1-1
CASSLIGHIDAFF
TGTGCCAGCAGCTTAATCGGACATATCGATGCTTTCTTT
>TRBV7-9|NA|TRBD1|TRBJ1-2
CASSRQGIYGYTF
TGTGCCAGCAGCCGACAGGGGATCTATGGCTACACCTTC
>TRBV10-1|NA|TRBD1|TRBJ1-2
CASSESEWTGRYGYTF
TGCGCCAGCAGTGAGTCAGAGTGGACAGGACGCTATGGCTACACCTTC
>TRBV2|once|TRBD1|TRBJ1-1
CASSEAGQPNTEAFF
TGTGCCAGCAGTGAAGCGGGACAGCCGAACACTGAAGCTTTCTTT
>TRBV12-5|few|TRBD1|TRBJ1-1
CASGTPSRRQGFAEAFF
TGTGCTAGTGGTACCCCTTCCCGAAGACAGGGGTTCGCTGAAGCTTTCTTT
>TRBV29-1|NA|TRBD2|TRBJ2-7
CSVGAGYEQYF
TGCAGCGTTGGAGCGGGGTACGAGCAGTACTTC
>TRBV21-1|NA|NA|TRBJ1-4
CASSKGQGLNEKLFF
TGTGCCAGCAGCAAAGGCCAGGGGCTTAATGAAAAACTGTTTTTT
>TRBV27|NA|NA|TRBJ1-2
CASSLLGGGGYTF
TGTGCCAGCAGTTTGCTGGGGGGGGGTGGCTACACCTTC
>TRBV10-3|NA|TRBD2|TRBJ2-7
CAISEPGLGSYEQYF
TGTGCCATCAGTGAGCCGGGACTAGGCTCCTACGAGCAGTACTTC
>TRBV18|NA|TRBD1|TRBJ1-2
CASSPPGQGAPVDGYTF
TGTGCCAGCTCACCACCGGGACAGGGGGCCCCCGTGGATGGCTACACCTTC
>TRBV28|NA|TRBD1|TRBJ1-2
CATSGSDREAWGYTF
TGTGCCACCTCAGGGTCGGACAGGGAGGCTTGGGGCTACACCTTC
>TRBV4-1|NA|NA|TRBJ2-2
CASSQLAFTGELFF
TGCGCCAGCAGCCAACTAGCTTTTACCGGGGAGCTGTTTTTT
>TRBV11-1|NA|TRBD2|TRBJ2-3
CASSLGGGMDTDTQYF
TGTGCCAGCAGCTTAGGGGGGGGAATGGACACAGATACGCAGTATTTT
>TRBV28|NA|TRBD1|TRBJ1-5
CASSLRQGNQPQHF
TGTGCCAGCAGTTTAAGACAGGGTAATCAGCCCCAGCATTTT
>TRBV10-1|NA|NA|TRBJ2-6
CASSDPSGANGLTF
TGCGCCAGCAGTGATCCCTCTGGGGCCAACGGCCTGACTTTC
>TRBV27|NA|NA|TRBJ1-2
CASGDTPREGYTF
TGTGCCAGCGGGGACACCCCCAGAGAAGGCTACACCTTC
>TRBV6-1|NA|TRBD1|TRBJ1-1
CASRQGRTEAFF
TGTGCCAGTCGACAGGGAAGGACTGAAGCTTTCTTT
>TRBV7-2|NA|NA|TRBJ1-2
CASSWAGGSNYGYTF
TGTGCCAGCAGCTGGGCCGGGGGTTCTAACTATGGCTACACCTTC
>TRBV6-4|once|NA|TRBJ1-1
CASSDSMRGTEAFF
TGTGCCAGCAGTGACTCGATGCGGGGCACTGAAGCTTTCTTT
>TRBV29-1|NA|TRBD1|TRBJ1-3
CSVGTGLSGNTIYF
TGCAGCGTTGGGACAGGGCTCTCTGGAAACACCATATATTTT
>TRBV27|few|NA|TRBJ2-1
CASSSRRAHEQFF
TGTGCCAGCAGTTCTCGGAGGGCTCATGAGCAGTTCTTC
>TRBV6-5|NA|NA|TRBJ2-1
CASSRQSPGRNEQFF
TGTGCCAGCAGCCGACAGAGTCCGGGCCGCAATGAGCAGTTCTTC
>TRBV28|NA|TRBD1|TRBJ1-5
CASSLIDRSRGRNKFQPQHF
TGTGCCAGCAGTTTAATCGACAGGAGCAGGGGGCGGAATAAGTTTCAGCCCCAGCATTTT
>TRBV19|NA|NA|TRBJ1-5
CASRIFGRGDNQPQHF
TGTGCCAGTAGGATCTTTGGGAGGGGTGACAATCAGCCCCAGCATTTT
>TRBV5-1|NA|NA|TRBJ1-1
CASSPSSTQGTEAFF
TGCGCCAGCAGCCCATCGAGTACCCAGGGCACTGAAGCTTTCTTT
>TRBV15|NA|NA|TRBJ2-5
CATSKRGGQFSEETQYF
TGTGCCACCAGCAAGAGGGGGGGTCAGTTCTCGGAAGAGACCCAGTACTTC
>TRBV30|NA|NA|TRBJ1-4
CAWRTVNEKLFF
TGTGCCTGGAGAACAGTGAATGAAAAACTGTTTTTT
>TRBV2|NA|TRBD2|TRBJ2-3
CASSRGGTKSTDTQYF
TGTGCCAGCAGCCGGGGGGGGACAAAATCCACAGATACGCAGTATTTT
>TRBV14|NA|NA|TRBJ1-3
CASSQINGDFSGNTIYF
TGTGCCAGCAGCCAAATCAACGGTGACTTCTCTGGAAACACCATATATTTT
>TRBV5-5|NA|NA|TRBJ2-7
CASSQTDTYEQYF
TGTGCCAGCAGCCAAACGGACACCTACGAGCAGTACTTC
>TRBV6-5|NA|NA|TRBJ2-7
CASSYSWSGSHEQYF
TGTGCCAGCAGTTACTCGTGGTCAGGGTCCCACGAGCAGTACTTC
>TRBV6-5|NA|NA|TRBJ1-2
CASSYVGRGNYGYTF
TGTGCCAGCAGTTACGTGGGGAGGGGAAACTATGGCTACACCTTC
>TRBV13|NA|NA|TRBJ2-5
CASSLRRDGFHQETQYF
TGTGCCAGCAGCTTGAGGCGGGATGGTTTCCACCAAGAGACCCAGTACTTC
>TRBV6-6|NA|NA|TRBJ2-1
CAGRDNLYNEQFF
TGTGCCGGCCGGGACAACCTCTACAATGAGCAGTTCTTC
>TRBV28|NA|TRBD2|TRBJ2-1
CASSSLAGGSYNEQFF
TGTGCCAGCAGTTCCCTAGCGGGGGGCTCCTACAATGAGCAGTTCTTC
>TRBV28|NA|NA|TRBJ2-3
CASRGRADTQYF
TGTGCCAGCAGGGGGCGAGCAGATACGCAGTATTTT